The 11 T cell receptor beta chains presented below share a single source sample, sequenced in a study of early T cells in non-severe SARS-CoV-2 infection. TCRdb analysed the 5' RACE reads with MiXCR anew, one entry per CDR3 protein. Seen here are approximately 56,000 distinct CDR3 sequences, roughly 9.2% observed once, and the top ten hold around 4%. The sample taken for sequencing was whole blood. The receptors derive from an adult who was a healthcare worker with PCR-confirmed SARS-CoV-2 infection or an uninfected control (not recorded which).

This clonotype was observed at least ten times. The genes are TRBV7-9 and TRBJ2-6; D ambiguous. Germline assignment: CDR1 SEHNR and CDR2 FQNEAQ (reference sequence). V was cut by 4 bases and J by 5 bases, with 6 bases left in between. The CDR3 extends over 13 amino acids. CDR3: CASSSQRANVLTF. In nucleotides, the CDR3 is TGTGCCAGCAGCTCCCAGCGGGCCAACGTCCTGACTTTC.

This clonotype was counted at least ten times. The V call is TRBV6-6, the J call TRBJ1-1; TRBD1 is a possible D gene (5 bases). CDR3 size: 13 residues. V gave up 1 base and J gave up 5 bases, with 8 bases separating them. The germline V gene encodes CDR1 MNHNY and CDR2 SVGAGI (reference sequence). The CDR3 DNA follows: TGTGCCAGCAGTTACTATAGGGGTACTGAAGCTTTCTTT. Protein: CASSYYRGTEAFF.

This rearrangement joins TRBV18 to TRBJ2-7; 8 nucleotides agree with TRBD1. The CDR3 consists of 13 residues. Per germline, CDR1 KGHSH and CDR2 LQKENI. J lost 4 bases, V lost 5 bases, and 4 bases had no gene match. The CDR3 spells CASSYTGGYEQYF. The CDR3 coding sequence is TGTGCCAGCTCATATACAGGGGGGTACGAGCAGTACTTC.

This clonotype was detected many times. This rearrangement joins TRBV19 to TRBJ1-5; D not resolved. The ends were cut back, 4 bases at V and 8 bases at J, with 9 bases in the middle. From germline, CDR1 is LNHDA and CDR2 SQIVND (reference sequence). The CDR3 contains 12 residues. CDR3 nucleotides: TGTGCCAGTAGTAAGACGGTGGAGCCCCAGCATTTT. It yields the protein CASSKTVEPQHF.

This clonotype was counted ten times or more. The genes are TRBV7-6 and TRBJ2-1; a possible D gene is TRBD2 (5 bases). The germline V gene has CDR1 SGHVS and CDR2 FNYEAQ. Trimming took 3 bases from V and 4 from J, leaving 13 bases between them. This CDR3 contains 15 residues. Here the CDR3 reads CASSLNSADYNEQFF. CDR3 nucleotides: TGTGCCAGCAGCTTGAATAGCGCCGATTACAATGAGCAGTTCTTC.

V usage is TRBV11-2 and J usage is TRBJ2-7, with D tentatively TRBD1 or TRBD2 (5 bases each). This CDR3 has 15 amino acids. CDR1 is SGHAT, CDR2 FQNNGV, per germline. Trimming removed 5 bases at V and 2 bases at J, with 16 bases between. CDR3 coding DNA: TGTGCCAGCAGCCTACTGCCCCAGGGAGCCTACGAGCAGTACTTC. It is translated as CASSLLPQGAYEQYF.

The V and J genes are TRBV7-9 and TRBJ1-5; tentatively, D is TRBD1 (6 bases). V was cut by 5 bases and J by 6 bases, with 14 bases left in between. The CDR3 consists of 14 residues. CDR1 SEHNR and CDR2 FQNEAQ come from the germline V gene (reference sequence). The CDR3 DNA reads TGTGCCAGCAGCAATACAGGGATGATTCAGCCCCAGCATTTT. Protein sequence: CASSNTGMIQPQHF. The entire variable domain, with the rest obtained from reference TRBV7-9 and TRBJ1-5, is as follows: DTGVSQNPRHKITKRGQNVTFRCDPISEHNRLYWYRQTLGQGPEFLTYFQNEAQLEKSRLLSDRFSAERPKGSFSTLEIQRTEQGDSAMYLCASSNTGMIQPQHFGDGTRLSIL.

This clonotype was detected many times. J is TRBJ1-4 and V is TRBV7-8, with D maybe TRBD1 (5 bases). CDR1 and CDR2 from the germline V gene are SGHVS and FQNEAQ. V lost 7 bases and J 3 bases, leaving 12 bases between the germline ends. CDR3 length: 14 residues. The CDR3 sequence is CASIGGRSNEKLFF. The CDR3 DNA is TGTGCCAGCATCGGGGGGAGATCTAATGAAAAACTGTTTTTT.

The chain recombines TRBV4-1 with TRBJ2-7; D is perhaps TRBD2 (7 bases). From germline, CDR1 is MGHRA and CDR2 YSYEKL. The CDR3 sequence is 16 residues long. V lost 1 base and J 2 bases, leaving 15 bases between the germline ends. The CDR3 coding sequence is TGCGCCAGCAGCCAAGGAGGGGGGGCCAGGGCCTACGAGCAGTACTTC. This codes for CASSQGGGARAYEQYF.

This clonotype was observed at least ten times. J is TRBJ2-3 and V is TRBV4-2; no clear D. This CDR3 has 13 residues. The V gene lost 1 base and the J gene lost 0 bases, with 2 bases spanning the gap. Germline values: CDR1 LGHNA, CDR2 YNFKEQ. CDR3 sequence (DNA): TGTGCCAGCAGCCAAGCTAGCACAGATACGCAGTATTTT. Residues: CASSQASTDTQYF.

The sample holds many counts of this clonotype. The chain employs TRBV29-1 and TRBJ2-3, with D perhaps TRBD2 (6 bases). The length of the CDR3 is 12 residues. The V end lost 7 bases, the J end lost 6 bases, and 14 bases lay between the germline ends. Germline-derived CDR1 and CDR2 are SQVTM and ANQGSEA. The CDR3 spells CSGGTLMDTQYF. The CDR3, as DNA: TGCAGCGGCGGGACCCTCATGGATACGCAGTATTTT.